One sample yielded the 30 T cell receptor beta chains listed below, sequenced in a study of T cell responses to AZD1222 COVID-19 vaccine. Measured with immunoSEQ multiplex PCR; TCRdb has only the in-frame clones, and not every one. The sample has about 100,000 clones, 80% to 90% seen once. Sequenced material: peripheral blood, taken on day 0 of AZD1222 vaccination. The receptors were gathered from an adult in good health.

This clone was seen a single time. The CDR3 nucleotides read TGCAGCGTTGAGGGGCAGGGGCCCTACGAGCAGTACTTC. Amino acid sequence: CSVEGQGPYEQYF. The rearrangement uses TRBV29-1 and TRBJ2-7; D is possibly TRBD1 (6 bases). Trimming left V 3 bases short and J 2 bases short, with 11 bases between. This CDR3 has 13 amino acids. Per the germline V gene, CDR1 is SQVTM and CDR2 is ANQGSEA.

The chain couples TRBV27 to TRBJ1-6, with D possibly TRBD1 on 5 matching bases. This CDR3 is built from 16 residues. The germline V and J ends were trimmed by 0 bases and 7 bases, with 13 bases remaining between them. Germline values: CDR1 MNHEY, CDR2 SMNVEV (reference sequence). CDR3 region: CASSLSGDGSNSPLHF. The CDR3 nucleotides read TGTGCCAGCAGTTTATCGGGGGACGGCTCGAATTCACCCCTCCACTTT.

V is TRBV27 and J is TRBJ2-7; 7 positions match TRBD2. The CDR3 spans 13 residues. V trimming: 5 bases; J trimming: 6 bases; junction bases outside the gene matches: 7. The germline gives CDR1 MNHEY, CDR2 SMNVEV (reference sequence). The CDR3 DNA follows: TGTGCCAGCAGTCCCATGGGGGGGTTCGAGCAGTACTTC. As protein: CASSPMGGFEQYF.

The rearrangement uses TRBV10-3 and TRBJ2-3; 12 bases agree with TRBD1. CDR1 is ENHRY and CDR2 is SYGVKD in the germline V gene. The CDR3 totals 15 residues. The ends lost 0 bases at V and 7 bases at J; junction bases unmatched: 2. CDR3 nucleotides: TGTGCCATCAGTGAGTCGGGGACAGGGGGCTATACGCAGTATTTT. Amino acid sequence: CAISESGTGGYTQYF.

The rearrangement links TRBV12-3 or TRBV12-4 to TRBJ2-3; no clear D. There are 12 residues in the CDR3. V shed 7 bases and J shed 5 bases, with 10 bases lying between them. The CDR3 nucleotides are TGTGCCAGCACCCATATGCAAGATACGCAGTATTTT. Amino acid sequence: CASTHMQDTQYF.

This clone was counted between two and nine times. J is TRBJ1-6 and V is TRBV6-5; possibly TRBD1 for D (5 bases). V gave up 5 bases and J gave up 8 bases, with 13 bases separating them. The CDR3 totals 14 residues. Germline V CDR1 and CDR2: MNHEY, SVGAGI. The CDR3 DNA sequence: TGTGCCAGCAGTCTCGTCCAGGGTGATTCACCCCTCCACTTT. This sequence encodes CASSLVQGDSPLHF.

This clone came up once. The CDR3 DNA follows: TGTGCCATTACCTCATCTGGAAACACCATATATTTT. This translates into CAITSSGNTIYF. The chain couples TRBV10-3 to TRBJ1-3; D unresolved. Germline V CDR1 and CDR2: ENHRY, SYGVKD. The CDR3 loop spans 12 amino acids. V was clipped by 9 bases and J by 1 base, with 7 bases between them.

The CDR3 is CASSMGRSETQYF. In nucleotides, the CDR3 is TGTGCCAGTAGTATGGGGCGTTCAGAGACCCAGTACTTC. V is TRBV19 and J is TRBJ2-5; a possible D gene is TRBD1 (5 bases). V lost 3 bases to trimming and J lost 4 bases, with 9 bases between them. Germline-derived CDR1 and CDR2 are LNHDA and SQIVND (reference sequence). CDR3 length: 13 residues.

The chain links TRBV9 to TRBJ1-2; a weak D match, TRBD1 (5 bases). Germline V CDR1 and CDR2: SGDLS, YYNGEE. The CDR3 is 14 amino acids. The germline V and J ends were trimmed by 3 bases and 7 bases, with 16 bases remaining between them. The CDR3, as DNA: TGTGCCAGCAGCGCCCCTCGGGGGGTGAGTGGCTACACCTTC. It encodes CASSAPRGVSGYTF.

The rearrangement joins TRBV5-1 to TRBJ1-5; D is uncertain. Trimming left V 5 bases short and J 1 base short, with 7 bases between. The CDR3 totals 13 residues. CDR1 SGHRS and CDR2 YFSETQ come from the germline V gene. CDR3 DNA: TGCGCCAGCAGAAAACAGAGCAATCAGCCCCAGCATTTT. Protein product: CASRKQSNQPQHF.

The table lists this clone with a few counts. The V gene is TRBV18, the J gene TRBJ1-3; a weak D match, TRBD1 (6 bases). V was clipped by 4 bases and J by 2 bases, with 21 bases between them. The CDR3 spans 18 residues. Germline loops: CDR1 KGHSH, CDR2 LQKENI. CDR3 in amino acids: CASSRGPPGQTAGNTIYF. In DNA, the CDR3 is TGTGCCAGCTCACGGGGGCCACCAGGACAAACGGCTGGAAACACCATATATTTT. Full variable domain (remainder filled in from reference TRBV18 and TRBJ1-3): NAGVMQNPRHLVRRRGQEARLRCSPMKGHSHVYWYRQLPEEGLKFMVYLQKENIIDESGMPKERFSAEFPKEGPSILRIQQVVRGDSAAYFCASSRGPPGQTAGNTIYFGEGSWLTVV.

The chain is built from TRBV9 and TRBJ2-7; D is possibly TRBD1 (5 bases). The CDR3 consists of 15 residues. Trimming left V 4 bases short and J 5 bases short, with 19 bases between. Germline CDR1 is SGDLS and CDR2 is YYNGEE. The DNA for the CDR3 is TGTGCCAGCAGCTTTGCCGTAGGGGTTTACGACGAGCAGTACTTC. Protein product: CASSFAVGVYDEQYF.

This clone has just one count. The chain joins TRBV7-6 to TRBJ2-3; D is unresolved. Germline values: CDR1 SGHVS, CDR2 FNYEAQ. Trimming cost V 0 bases and J 6 bases, with 7 bases left between them. The CDR3 loop spans 13 amino acids. The DNA of the CDR3 is TGTGCCAGCAGCTTAGCAACCGGCGATACGCAGTATTTT. Translating it yields CASSLATGDTQYF.

The chain links TRBV10-2 to TRBJ1-1; D is possibly TRBD1 (6 bases). The CDR3 has 12 amino acids. Germline V gives CDR1 WSHSY, CDR2 SAAADI. V was trimmed by 7 bases and J by 5 bases, leaving 11 bases between them. CDR3 amino acids: CASNRGGTEAFF. CDR3 coding DNA: TGCGCCAGCAACCGAGGGGGGACTGAAGCTTTCTTT.

This chain joins TRBV11-2 and TRBJ2-7; D gene ambiguous. Germline V lookup: CDR1 SGHAT, CDR2 FQNNGV. Trimming took 5 bases from V and 8 from J, leaving 19 bases between them. The CDR3 extends over 14 amino acids. The CDR3 DNA reads TGTGCCAGCAGCGACGTGACGGGCGCTACGCAGCAGTACTTC. As protein: CASSDVTGATQQYF.

The V call is TRBV18, the J call TRBJ1-6; D possibly corresponds to TRBD1 (6 bases). Trimming removed 5 bases from V and 8 bases from J, with 10 bases in between. CDR1 KGHSH and CDR2 LQKENI come from the germline V gene. The CDR3 runs to 13 residues. The CDR3, as DNA: TGTGCCAGCTCAGAGGGGGGTGATTCACCCCTCCACTTT. The encoded protein is CASSEGGDSPLHF.

V gene TRBV7-9 combines with J gene TRBJ1-4; D gene uncertain. The CDR3 spans 17 residues. Germline assignment: CDR1 SEHNR and CDR2 FQNEAQ (reference sequence). V gave up 1 base and J gave up 6 bases, with 18 bases separating them. The CDR3: CASSLVQRAYGDEKLFF. CDR3 bases: TGTGCCAGCAGCTTAGTACAGAGAGCGTACGGGGATGAAAAACTGTTTTTT.

This chain uses TRBV4-1 with TRBJ2-3; the match to TRBD1 covers 7 bases. V shed 4 bases, J shed 0 bases, and the junction held 4 bases outside the gene matches. The CDR3 is made up of 15 amino acids. The germline V gene encodes CDR1 MGHRA and CDR2 YSYEKL. CDR3 region: CASSPGTASTDTQYF. Written as DNA, the CDR3 is TGCGCCAGCAGCCCAGGGACAGCTAGCACAGATACGCAGTATTTT.

J is TRBJ1-5 and V is TRBV6-7; D gene ambiguous. TRBV6-7 belongs to the ORF category, with a function that is uncertain. CDR3 length: 13 amino acids. Trimming left V 0 bases short and J 7 bases short, with 7 bases between. The CDR3 region is CASSYSVRQPQHF. CDR3 nucleotide sequence: TGTGCCAGCAGTTACTCGGTGAGACAGCCCCAGCATTTT.

The chain couples TRBV30 to TRBJ2-1; TRBD2 aligns across 8 bases. Germline-derived CDR1 and CDR2 are GTSNPN and SVGIG (reference sequence). The V and J ends lost 8 bases and 0 bases, in that order; junction bases with no gene match: 6. The CDR3 runs to 14 residues. CDR3 sequence: CAGTSGSSYNEQFF. The DNA of the CDR3 is TGTGCCGGCACTAGCGGTAGCTCCTACAATGAGCAGTTCTTC.

The V gene is TRBV2, the J gene TRBJ2-1; TRBD2 might be the D (5 bases). This CDR3 is 12 amino acids long. Germline V lookup: CDR1 SNHLY, CDR2 FYNNEI. V gave up 6 bases and J gave up 4 bases, with 7 bases separating them. CDR3 sequence (DNA): TGTGCCAGCAGGGACTGGTACAATGAGCAGTTCTTC. Protein sequence: CASRDWYNEQFF.

V gene TRBV9 combines with J gene TRBJ2-5, with D possibly matching TRBD1 (5 bases). Germline lookup yields CDR1 SGDLS and CDR2 YYNGEE. The CDR3 extends over 14 amino acids. Trimming stripped 0 bases from V and 5 bases from J, with 11 bases between. Written as DNA, the CDR3 is TGTGCCAGCAGCGTAGGGGGCGCGATGGAGACCCAGTACTTC. As protein: CASSVGGAMETQYF.

This rearrangement joins TRBV18 to TRBJ2-7; D gene uncertain. The CDR3 has 14 residues. V lost 6 bases to trimming and J lost 0 bases, with 12 bases between them. The germline V gene has CDR1 KGHSH and CDR2 LQKENI. CDR3 loop: CASSPSTGSYEQYF. As DNA, the CDR3 is TGTGCCAGCTCGCCAAGTACCGGCTCCTACGAGCAGTACTTC.

This clone has only a few counts. This rearrangement joins TRBV2 to TRBJ1-2; no firm D call. The CDR3 sequence is 13 residues long. Germline CDR1 SNHLY, CDR2 FYNNEI. The V end was cut by 4 bases, the J end by 2 bases, with 8 bases between. In DNA form, the CDR3 reads TGTGCCAGCAGTGTCGACGGAAACTATGGCTACACCTTC. Translation: CASSVDGNYGYTF.

The rearrangement joins TRBV5-1 to TRBJ2-1; 10 bases are a match to TRBD2. The germline V gene has CDR1 SGHRS and CDR2 YFSETQ. The ends lost 4 bases at V and 11 bases at J; junction bases unmatched: 9. The CDR3 loop spans 14 amino acids. Written as DNA, the CDR3 is TGCGCCAGCAGCCCAGGACTAGCGGATATAAAGCAGTTCTTC. This encodes CASSPGLADIKQFF.

This clone occurred once. The rearrangement joins TRBV9 to TRBJ2-1; D ambiguous. V was cut by 3 bases and J by 5 bases, with 18 bases left in between. This CDR3 has 16 residues. Looked up from germline, CDR1 is SGDLS and CDR2 is YYNGEE. As DNA, the CDR3 is TGTGCCAGCAGCGAGACCCCCGACGTCAGAGACAATGAGCAGTTCTTC. Its translation: CASSETPDVRDNEQFF.

The chain joins TRBV11-2 to TRBJ1-6; D call uncertain. CDR3 length equals 13 residues. Trimming removed 5 bases from V and 3 bases from J, with 5 bases in between. The V gene's germline CDR1 is SGHAT and CDR2 FQNNGV. The CDR3 nucleotides read TGTGCCAGCAGCCCAAGCTATAATTCACCCCTCCACTTT. As protein: CASSPSYNSPLHF. Full variable domain (missing parts from reference TRBV11-2 and TRBJ1-6): EAGVAQSPRYKIIEKRQSVAFWCNPISGHATLYWYQQILGQGPKLLIQFQNNGVVDDSQLPKDRFSAERLKGVDSTLKIQPAKLEDSAVYLCASSPSYNSPLHFGNGTRLTVT.

The chain employs TRBV2 and TRBJ2-1, with no clear D. V lost 8 bases to trimming and J lost 7 bases, with 21 bases between them. Germline-derived CDR1 and CDR2 are SNHLY and FYNNEI. This CDR3 spans 15 amino acids. The DNA of the CDR3 is TGTGCCAGCGAGACCCGTGTGTCGGTTGGGAATGAGCAGTTCTTC. It is translated as CASETRVSVGNEQFF.

This chain connects TRBV9 to TRBJ2-7; 12 bases are shared with TRBD1. The ends lost 4 bases at V and 7 bases at J; junction bases unmatched: 6. There are 14 residues in the CDR3. Germline V CDR1 and CDR2: SGDLS, YYNGEE. The CDR3 here is CASSPGTGGGEQYF. CDR3 sequence (DNA): TGTGCCAGCAGCCCCGGGACAGGGGGCGGGGAGCAGTACTTC.

The CDR3 reads CASSIGDRELFF. The CDR3, as DNA: TGTGCCAGTAGTATAGGGGACAGGGAGCTGTTTTTT. V is TRBV19 and J is TRBJ2-2; a possible D gene is TRBD1 (6 bases). There are 12 residues in the CDR3. Deletions cut 1 base from V and 9 bases from J, with 6 bases between. Germline CDR1 is LNHDA and CDR2 is SQIVND (reference sequence).